A single sample is the source of the 13 T cell receptor beta chains below, sequenced in a study of blood T cell repertoires in COVID-19. TCRdb's copy holds only in-frame clones and misses some; the assay was immunoSEQ multiplex PCR. The sample gives about 210,000 clones, 80% to 90% of which show up once; around 0.7% is in the top ten. Sequenced sample: peripheral blood. All receptors derive from a man aged 35-49 years with acute or convalescent COVID-19.

With regard to this clone: The sample holds other DNA sequences that translate to the same CDR3. The rearrangement links TRBV28 to TRBJ1-5, with unresolved D. This CDR3 contains 14 residues. The V end lost 2 bases, the J end lost 2 bases, and 7 bases lay between the germline ends. Germline V gene lookup returns CDR1 MDHEN and CDR2 SYDVKM. The CDR3 DNA is TGTGCCAGCAGTTTAGATCCAGGCAATCAGCCCCAGCATTTT. It encodes CASSLDPGNQPQHF.

The chain combines TRBV11-3 with TRBJ2-1, with 11 bases aligning to TRBD2. Trimming cost V 5 bases and J 5 bases; bases outside gene matches: 5. This CDR3 region has 15 residues. Looked up from germline, CDR1 is SGHNT and CDR2 is YENEEA. The CDR3: CASSTKTSGDNEQFF. The CDR3 region has the DNA TGTGCCAGCAGCACCAAGACTAGCGGGGACAATGAGCAGTTCTTC.

This chain uses TRBV6-5 with TRBJ2-7, with TRBD2 matching over 12 bases. After removal of 4 bases from V and 2 bases from J, the junction contained 6 bases not matched to a gene. The germline V gene encodes CDR1 MNHEY and CDR2 SVGAGI. The CDR3 is 16 residues long. The chain's CDR3 is CASSLATSGGPYEQYF. As DNA, the CDR3 is TGTGCCAGCAGTTTGGCGACTAGCGGGGGCCCCTACGAGCAGTACTTC.

V and J are TRBV30 and TRBJ2-2; possible D gene TRBD1, 6 bases. The CDR3 sequence is 14 residues long. V was cut by 3 bases and J by 4 bases, with 12 bases left in between. Per germline, CDR1 GTSNPN and CDR2 SVGIG (reference sequence). The chain's CDR3 is CAWRWGPSTGELFF. In nucleotides, the CDR3 is TGTGCCTGGAGGTGGGGGCCTTCCACCGGGGAGCTGTTTTTT.

This sequence joins TRBV7-9 and TRBJ1-4, with D unresolved. This CDR3 is 15 amino acids long. CDR1 and CDR2 (germline): SEHNR, FQNEAQ (reference sequence). V shed 6 bases and J shed 4 bases, with 15 bases lying between them. This CDR3 is CASRGGPGGNEKLFF. CDR3 in DNA: TGTGCCAGCAGGGGAGGGCCAGGCGGTAATGAAAAACTGTTTTTT.

CDR3 nucleotides: TGCGCCAGCAGCTTGGGACAGGGTGAAGGCTACACCTTC. Translating gives CASSLGQGEGYTF. J is TRBJ1-2 and V is TRBV5-1, with 7 nucleotides matching TRBD1. Germline trimming cut 0 bases from V and 8 bases from J; bases unmatched to any gene: 4. The length of the CDR3 is 13 residues. The V gene's germline CDR1 is SGHRS and CDR2 YFSETQ.

This clone occurred once. Written as DNA, the CDR3 is TGTGCCAGCAGCTTACTCGTGGGAAACACCATATATTTT. It codes for CASSLLVGNTIYF. This rearrangement joins TRBV11-1 to TRBJ1-3; no reliable D call. V was clipped by 2 bases and J by 4 bases, with 6 bases between them. The germline V gene has CDR1 SGHAT and CDR2 FQDESV (reference sequence). CDR3 length: 13 amino acids.

The rearrangement joins TRBV4-1 to TRBJ1-2; 8 nucleotides match TRBD1. The V gene end was trimmed by 4 bases and the J gene end by 8 bases; junction bases not matched to a gene: 15. CDR3 length: 16 amino acids. Germline values: CDR1 MGHRA, CDR2 YSYEKL. The CDR3 nucleotides are TGCGCCAGCAGCCCATCACCGGGACAGGTAATTGAAGGCTACACCTTC. Protein: CASSPSPGQVIEGYTF.

The V and J genes are TRBV7-2 and TRBJ2-7, with D perhaps TRBD1 (6 bases). The V end was cut by 5 bases, the J end by 6 bases, with 17 bases between. The CDR3 spans 14 residues. Germline V CDR1 and CDR2: SGHTA, FQGNSA. CDR3 coding DNA: TGTGCCAGCAGCCCCAACAGGGCTCTGGCCGAGCAGTACTTC. Translating it yields CASSPNRALAEQYF.

This clone was detected ten times or more. The rearrangement uses TRBV4-3 and TRBJ2-3, with a possible D match to TRBD2 (6 bases). The CDR3 is 16 residues long. With 0 bases removed from V and 2 bases from J, the gap between germline ends came to 12 bases. Germline V CDR1 and CDR2: LGHNA, YSLEER. CDR3 protein: CASSQEPGLTTDTQYF. The CDR3 DNA reads TGCGCCAGCAGCCAAGAACCGGGACTTACCACAGATACGCAGTATTTT.

J is TRBJ2-1 and V is TRBV11-3, with 7 bases identical to TRBD2. Per the germline V gene, CDR1 is SGHNT and CDR2 is YENEEA. J gave up 7 bases and V 5 bases, and 8 bases lay outside the gene matches. CDR3 length equals 14 residues. Here the CDR3 DNA reads TGTGCCAGCAGCGGTGGGAGGGCGGCGAATGAGCAGTTCTTC. Translation: CASSGGRAANEQFF.

The chain joins TRBV7-2 to TRBJ2-7; D unresolved. V lost 5 bases, J lost 2 bases, and 4 bases lay in between. The CDR3 totals 11 residues. The germline CDR1 and CDR2 sequences are SGHTA and FQGNSA. This CDR3 reads CASSRTYEQYF. DNA of the CDR3: TGTGCCAGCAGCCGTACCTACGAGCAGTACTTC.

The chain uses TRBV19 and TRBJ2-5, with D tentatively TRBD2 (5 bases). V lost 4 bases to trimming and J lost 3 bases, with 12 bases between them. The CDR3 consists of 14 residues. Germline assignment: CDR1 LNHDA and CDR2 SQIVND (reference sequence). This CDR3 reads CASSTGVLEETQYF. DNA for the CDR3: TGTGCCAGTAGTACCGGGGTCCTGGAAGAGACCCAGTACTTC.